A single TCR beta chain is shown here with its context. As yet, its antigen is unknown. V lost 4 bases, J lost 10 bases, and 13 bases lay in between. There are 12 residues in the CDR3. Germline V gives CDR1 LNHDA, CDR2 SQIVND (reference sequence). Uncontrolled infections, other autoimmune diseases, pregnancy or lactation led to exclusion of patients. RNA transcripts were the template for amplifying TCR beta CDR3 regions. The TCR CDR3 was amplified in a first-round RT-PCR using the HTBI primer set. TCRdb redid the calling of the multiplex PCR reads with MiXCR, one entry per CDR3 protein. Among around 600,000 distinct CDR3 sequences listed, approximately 42% were seen once. These data originate in a study of T cells in Graves' hyperthyroidism and ophthalmopathy. General study findings and limits: Blood also contained most expanded thyroid clonotypes above 0.001.

Specimen: peripheral blood or thyroid tissue (not recorded which). The sequence came from an adult man with Graves' disease, either hyperthyroidism or ophthalmopathy (not recorded which). This chain links TRBV19 with TRBJ1-1; TRBD1 is a possible D gene (5 bases). The CDR3, as DNA: TGTGCCAGTAGTACGGGGGGAGCCCTAGCTTTCTTT. This sequence encodes CASSTGGALAFF.